Here is one TCR beta chain with its context. Its antigen is undetermined. The assay was immunoSEQ multiplex PCR, and TCRdb's table has in-frame clones only and misses some. The sample records 7,500 to 8,000 clones, 86% being singletons. The data are from a study of PD-1 blockade in classical Hodgkin lymphoma. The study's findings and limits: Before treatment, TCR diversity in newly diagnosed patients was reportedly lower than in healthy donors. Prior to therapy, complete responders displayed diversity much like that of newly diagnosed patients. Differences between repertoires have undefined causes, possibly disease activity or prior therapy.

Looked up from germline, CDR1 is SSHAT and CDR2 is FNYEAQ (reference sequence). With V trimmed by 2 bases and J by 5 bases, 11 bases remained unmatched. CDR3 length: 16 amino acids. After autologous stem cell transplantation all patients relapsed, and prior brentuximab vedotin exposure differed between cohorts. Researchers used magnetic negative selection to pull out pure CD4+ T cells from thawed PBMCs. This sequence originates from a human donor with classical Hodgkin lymphoma. The specimen was CD4+ T cells from blood, collected at baseline. This chain joins TRBV7-7 and TRBJ2-5; 7 positions agree with TRBD1. The CDR3 DNA sequence: TGTGCCAGCAGCTTACTAGGACCAGGGGGTTGGGAGACCCAGTACTTC. This sequence encodes CASSLLGPGGWETQYF.